One sample yielded the 28 T cell receptor beta chains listed below, sequenced in a study of glioma-infiltrating T cells. Amplification of TCR alpha and beta CDR3 regions from RNA used iRepertoire nested multiplex PCR. TCRdb processed the multiplex PCR reads anew with MiXCR; each CDR3 protein has one entry. The data show approximately 400,000 distinct CDR3 sequences, around 45% seen once. The sample comprised glioma tissue, nonneoplastic brain tissue, or PBMCs (not recorded which). The receptors derive from a human donor with low-grade glioma or glioblastoma, undergoing nonglioma brain surgery, or in good health (not recorded which).

The chain employs TRBV28 and TRBJ2-7; no clear D. Germline CDR1 reads MDHEN; CDR2 reads SYDVKM. The CDR3 is 13 residues long. V was trimmed by 4 bases and J by 1 base, leaving 8 bases between them. CDR3 DNA: TGTGCCAGCAGTTCACAGACTTCCTACGAGCAGTACTTC. It is translated as CASSSQTSYEQYF.

In DNA form, the CDR3 reads TGTGCCAGCAGCCCTGAGACTCTGGATACGCAGTATTTT. It encodes CASSPETLDTQYF. The V gene is TRBV5-4, the J gene TRBJ2-3; D unclear. Looked up from germline, CDR1 is SGHNT and CDR2 is YYREEE (reference sequence). With 4 bases removed from V and 6 bases from J, the gap between germline ends came to 12 bases. The CDR3 consists of 13 residues.

The V gene is TRBV18, the J gene TRBJ2-7; D remains ambiguous. The CDR3 is 16 residues long. The germline V gene has CDR1 KGHSH and CDR2 LQKENI. The V gene lost 6 bases and the J gene lost 3 bases, with 21 bases spanning the gap. CDR3 sequence: CASSYLDWSNFYEQYF. The CDR3 nucleotides read TGTGCCAGCTCTTACCTCGACTGGTCAAACTTCTACGAGCAGTACTTC.

The V gene is TRBV7-2, the J gene TRBJ1-4, with D unclear. CDR1 is SGHTA and CDR2 is FQGNSA in the germline V gene. The CDR3 is 13 amino acids. Trimming shortened V by 5 bases and J by 0 bases, and 4 bases separated the two germline ends. The CDR3 loop is CASSPATNEKLFF. As DNA, the CDR3 is TGTGCCAGCAGCCCTGCAACTAATGAAAAACTGTTTTTT.

The gene calls are TRBV6-2 or TRBV6-3 and TRBJ2-1; 7 nucleotides agree with TRBD2. The trim removed 0 bases at V and 2 bases at J, leaving 4 bases unmatched. CDR3 size: 16 residues. CDR1 MNHEY and CDR2 SVGEGT come from the germline V gene. The DNA of the CDR3 is TGTGCCAGCAGTTACTCTCCTAGCGGACCCTACAATGAGCAGTTCTTC. Its protein product is CASSYSPSGPYNEQFF.

This chain connects TRBV7-2 to TRBJ2-5; D possibly uses TRBD1 or TRBD2 (7 bases each). The CDR3 is 14 amino acids. The germline CDR1 and CDR2 sequences are SGHTA and FQGNSA. V was trimmed by 6 bases and J by 3 bases, leaving 14 bases between them. The CDR3 DNA reads TGTGCCAGCAGTTACCAGGGGGGGAAAGAGACCCAGTACTTC. Translation: CASSYQGGKETQYF.

V is TRBV14 and J is TRBJ2-7, with 7 bases aligning to TRBD1. The CDR3 has 14 amino acids. Per the germline V gene, CDR1 is SGHDN and CDR2 is FVKESK. With V trimmed by 2 bases and J by 4 bases, 5 bases remained unmatched. The CDR3 sequence is CASSQYVTGYEQYF. CDR3 in DNA: TGTGCCAGCAGCCAATACGTGACAGGGTACGAGCAGTACTTC. The full variable domain, rest sourced from reference TRBV14 and TRBJ2-7, is EAGVTQFPSHSVIEKGQTVTLRCDPISGHDNLYWYRRVMGKEIKFLLHFVKESKQDESGMPNNRFLAERTGGTYSTLKVQPAELEDSGVYFCASSQYVTGYEQYFGPGTRLTVT.

This clonotype was picked up a small number of times. The rearrangement joins TRBV10-3 to TRBJ1-1; TRBD1 is a possible D gene (5 bases). Per germline, CDR1 ENHRY and CDR2 SYGVKD. Deletions cut 7 bases from V and 2 bases from J, with 14 bases between. The CDR3 covers 14 residues. CDR3 nucleotide sequence: TGTGCCATCACCTCGGACATATTCAACACTGAAGCTTTCTTT. Protein: CAITSDIFNTEAFF.

This clonotype was counted at least ten times. A read error may produce the germline difference seen at one junction end. The chain uses TRBV28 and TRBJ2-5, with TRBD1 as a possible D gene (6 bases). The CDR3 spans 12 residues. Germline-derived CDR1 and CDR2 are MDHEN and SYDVKM. The CDR3 region has the DNA TGTGCCAGCAGTGACCCCGGGACACTCTACCACTTC. Protein product: CASSDPGTLYHF.

Only a few counts were recorded for this clonotype. This chain links TRBV20-1 with TRBJ1-1, with 11 bases fitting TRBD1. Germline V CDR1 and CDR2: DFQATT, SNEGSKA (reference sequence). Trimming at V came to 5 bases and at J to 5 bases, leaving 10 bases not matched to a gene. The CDR3 extends over 15 amino acids. CDR3 DNA: TGCAGTGCTCTGGCTCCCGGGACAGGGGGGACTGAAGCTTTCTTT. This sequence encodes CSALAPGTGGTEAFF.

This chain connects TRBV4-1 to TRBJ1-2, with TRBD1 as a possible D gene (5 bases). CDR1 MGHRA and CDR2 YSYEKL come from the germline V gene. The V end lost 4 bases, the J end lost 3 bases, and 21 bases lay between the germline ends. CDR3 length equals 17 residues. DNA for the CDR3: TGCGCCAGCAGCCCCAACGGGGGGTTCGTGAGTGACTATGGCTACACCTTC. Translation gives CASSPNGGFVSDYGYTF.

The genes are TRBV7-9 and TRBJ2-7; D is possibly TRBD2 (5 bases). This CDR3 contains 17 residues. Trimming cost V 2 bases and J 3 bases, with 20 bases left between them. CDR1 is SEHNR, CDR2 FQNEAQ, per germline (reference sequence). CDR3 sequence: CASSLTGAPRALYEQYF. In DNA form, the CDR3 reads TGTGCCAGCAGCTTAACCGGAGCCCCGAGGGCCCTCTACGAGCAGTACTTC.

The chain's CDR3 is CASSDLDRPGQPQHF. CDR3 DNA: TGTGCCAGCAGTGATCTCGACAGGCCCGGTCAGCCCCAGCATTTT. The chain carries TRBV2 and TRBJ1-5; TRBD1 is a possible D gene (6 bases). Germline CDR1 is SNHLY and CDR2 is FYNNEI. Trimming cost V 3 bases and J 6 bases, with 15 bases left between them. CDR3 length: 15 residues.

The J gene is TRBJ2-7, the V gene TRBV18, with D perhaps TRBD2 (6 bases). The CDR3 totals 14 residues. Germline assignment: CDR1 KGHSH and CDR2 LQKENI. Trimming left V 3 bases short and J 6 bases short, with 15 bases between. The DNA for the CDR3 is TGTGCCAGCTCACCTAGCGGAGCCCATCTCGAGCAGTACTTC. It translates to CASSPSGAHLEQYF.

The chain has TRBV3-1 and TRBJ2-7, with TRBD2 matching 7 bases. Germline V gene lookup returns CDR1 LGHDT and CDR2 YNNKEL (reference sequence). CDR3 size: 14 residues. The V and J ends lost 3 bases and 1 base, in that order; junction bases with no gene match: 3. CDR3 loop: CASSQSAGSYEQYF. The CDR3 nucleotides are TGTGCCAGCAGCCAGTCAGCGGGATCCTACGAGCAGTACTTC.

This clonotype has at least ten counts. This chain joins TRBV27 and TRBJ2-7, with 9 bases fitting TRBD1. The germline V gene has CDR1 MNHEY and CDR2 SMNVEV (reference sequence). Trimming took 5 bases from V and 3 from J; bases not matched to a gene: 11. This CDR3 is 16 amino acids long. The CDR3 here is CASSLRGTGLHYEQYF. CDR3 in DNA: TGTGCCAGCAGTCTCCGAGGGACAGGGCTCCACTACGAGCAGTACTTC.

This clonotype was detected only a few times. The chain joins TRBV20-1 to TRBJ1-5; 9 bases are shared with TRBD1. V lost 2 bases, J lost 5 bases, and 7 bases stayed unmatched. Germline V gives CDR1 DFQATT, CDR2 SNEGSKA (reference sequence). The CDR3 contains 15 residues. As DNA, the CDR3 is TGCAGTGCTAGACCCTGGGGACAGGGCGATCAGCCCCAGCATTTT. This gives the protein CSARPWGQGDQPQHF.

This clonotype was counted many times. The chain employs TRBV27 and TRBJ1-2, with D hard to call. This CDR3 is 14 amino acids long. The germline gives CDR1 MNHEY, CDR2 SMNVEV (reference sequence). V was pared by 2 bases and J by 5 bases, with 12 bases between. CDR3 in amino acids: CASSLNPFGYGYTF. The CDR3 DNA is TGTGCCAGCAGTTTAAATCCCTTTGGGTATGGCTACACCTTC.

About this clonotype itself: A much larger clone differs by one base, so this may be a read error. Written as DNA, the CDR3 is TGCAGTGCTTTGGCCCCCGAGGGATCCTACGAGCAGTACTTC. Its protein is CSALAPEGSYEQYF. The chain couples TRBV20-1 to TRBJ2-7, with D possibly TRBD2 on 5 matching bases. Trimming cost V 5 bases and J 1 base, with 15 bases left between them. There are 14 residues in the CDR3. Germline assignment: CDR1 DFQATT and CDR2 SNEGSKA (reference sequence).

A remark on this clonotype: This may arise from a read error, as a much more abundant clone is one base away. V usage is TRBV27 and J usage is TRBJ1-1, with D tentatively TRBD1 (5 bases). V was pared by 2 bases and J by 0 bases, with 19 bases between. There are 18 residues in the CDR3. Germline V CDR1 and CDR2: MNHEY, SMNVEV (reference sequence). The CDR3 bases are TGTGCCAGCAGTTTACGGACCCAGGGCCGCCGGGTGAACACTGAAGCTTTCTTT. This gives the protein CASSLRTQGRRVNTEAFF.

This clonotype was seen ten or more times. The chain combines TRBV20-1 with TRBJ2-3; D not certain. With 5 bases removed from V and 1 base from J, the gap between germline ends came to 16 bases. The CDR3 length is 15 residues. From germline, CDR1 is DFQATT and CDR2 SNEGSKA (reference sequence). CDR3 bases: TGCAGTGCTCCCAGGCGACTTCAAGGCACAGATACGCAGTATTTT. Its protein product is CSAPRRLQGTDTQYF.

There are many counts of this clonotype. This chain links TRBV6-1 with TRBJ2-5; D is perhaps TRBD2 (6 bases). Germline V gene lookup returns CDR1 MNHNS and CDR2 SASEGT. This CDR3 contains 16 residues. Deletions cut 5 bases from V and 4 bases from J, with 20 bases between. The chain's CDR3 is CASSYANRGTGETQYF. As DNA, the CDR3 is TGTGCCAGCAGTTACGCCAACCGGGGGACGGGAGAGACCCAGTACTTC.

This clonotype has just a few counts. This chain joins TRBV28 and TRBJ2-7, with a possible D match to TRBD2 (5 bases). V lost 1 base and J 2 bases, leaving 12 bases between the germline ends. Germline values: CDR1 MDHEN, CDR2 SYDVKM. This CDR3 comprises 15 residues. The DNA for the CDR3 is TGTGCCAGCAGTTTATTAGGCGGGCCGACCTACGAGCAGTACTTC. Its protein is CASSLLGGPTYEQYF. The full variable domain, in which reference TRBV28 and TRBJ2-7 provide the parts outside the CDR3, is DVKVTQSSRYLVKRTGEKVFLECVQDMDHENMFWYRQDPGLGLRLIYFSYDVKMKEKGDIPEGYSVSREKKERFSLILESASTNQTSMYLCASSLLGGPTYEQYFGPGTRLTVT.

CDR3: CASRSPPAGSNSPLHF. The CDR3 nucleotides are TGTGCCAGCAGGTCCCCTCCGGCAGGGTCCAATTCACCCCTCCACTTT. This chain joins TRBV28 and TRBJ1-6; D is perhaps TRBD1 (5 bases). CDR1 is MDHEN, CDR2 SYDVKM, per germline. Trimming shortened V by 6 bases and J by 7 bases, and 19 bases separated the two germline ends. This CDR3 comprises 16 residues.

J is TRBJ2-1 and V is TRBV5-4, with a weak D call TRBD2 (5 bases). The V end lost 7 bases, the J end lost 6 bases, and 11 bases lay between the germline ends. Looked up from germline, CDR1 is SGHNT and CDR2 is YYREEE (reference sequence). The CDR3 is 12 amino acids. The CDR3 loop is CASLVGSNEQFF. As DNA, the CDR3 is TGTGCCAGCCTAGTTGGGAGCAATGAGCAGTTCTTC.

There are a few counts of this clonotype. V usage is TRBV25-1 and J usage is TRBJ2-5, with 10 bases fitting TRBD1. The germline V gene encodes CDR1 MGHDK and CDR2 SYGVNS. Trimming at V came to 5 bases and at J to 3 bases, leaving 3 bases not matched to a gene. The length of the CDR3 is 14 residues. The CDR3 here is CASSPTGGKETQYF. CDR3 in DNA: TGTGCCAGCAGTCCGACAGGGGGCAAAGAGACCCAGTACTTC.

This clonotype has more than one count but fewer than ten. The genes are TRBV4-1 and TRBJ2-7; TRBD1 matches at 7 bases. V trimming: 5 bases; J trimming: 1 base; junction bases outside the gene matches: 8. This CDR3 has 15 residues. Germline CDR1 reads MGHRA; CDR2 reads YSYEKL. Written as DNA, the CDR3 is TGCGCCAGCAGCAGGGGGACAGCCTTTTCCTACGAGCAGTACTTC. Its protein is CASSRGTAFSYEQYF.

The table lists this clonotype with a few counts. V usage is TRBV11-2 and J usage is TRBJ1-4, with D perhaps matching TRBD1 (6 bases). The CDR3 runs to 15 residues. With 3 bases removed from V and 7 bases from J, the gap between germline ends came to 15 bases. From germline, CDR1 is SGHAT and CDR2 FQNNGV. CDR3 sequence reads: CASSFLGGDSEKLFF. Here the CDR3 DNA reads TGTGCCAGCAGCTTTTTAGGGGGTGACAGTGAAAAACTGTTTTTT.